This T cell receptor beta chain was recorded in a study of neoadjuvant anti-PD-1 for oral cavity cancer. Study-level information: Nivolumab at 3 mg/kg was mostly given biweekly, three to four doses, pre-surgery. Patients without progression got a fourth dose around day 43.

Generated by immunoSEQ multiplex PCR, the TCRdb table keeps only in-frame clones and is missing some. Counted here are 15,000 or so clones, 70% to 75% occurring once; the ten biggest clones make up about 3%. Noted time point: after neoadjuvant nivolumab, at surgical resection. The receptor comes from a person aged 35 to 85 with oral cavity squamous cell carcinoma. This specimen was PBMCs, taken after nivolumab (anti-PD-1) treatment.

The CDR3 here is CASSPTLGQLAYGYTF. The CDR3 DNA reads as TGTGCCAGCAGCCCAACCTTGGGACAGTTAGCCTATGGCTACACCTTC. V and J are TRBV9 and TRBJ1-2, with 7 bases identical to TRBD1. Trimming cost V 4 bases and J 4 bases; bases outside gene matches: 13. Per germline, CDR1 SGDLS and CDR2 YYNGEE. This CDR3 contains 16 residues.